This passage covers 21 T cell receptor beta chains from one sample sequenced in a study of cytomegalovirus exposure and HLA in healthy donors. It was with 60 Vbeta and 13 Jbeta primers that the PCR ran. TCRdb's copy holds only in-frame clones and misses some; the assay was immunoSEQ multiplex PCR. The data hold tens of thousands of clones, with more than 70% observed a single time. The material sequenced was PBMCs. All receptors derive from a woman between 25 and 40 years old in good health and CMV-seropositive.

The V gene is TRBV29-1, the J gene TRBJ1-1; D remains ambiguous. V was cut by 4 bases and J by 1 base, with 7 bases left in between. The CDR3 covers 12 residues. Germline V CDR1 and CDR2: SQVTM, ANQGSEA. CDR3 nucleotide sequence: TGCAGCGTTGTTCTCTGGAACACTGAAGCTTTCTTT. This encodes CSVVLWNTEAFF. The entire variable domain, with the rest obtained from reference TRBV29-1 and TRBJ1-1, is as follows: SAVISQKPSRDICQRGTSLTIQCQVDSQVTMMFWYRQQPGQSLTLIATANQGSEATYESGFVIDKFPISRPNLTFSTLTVSNMSPEDSSIYLCSVVLWNTEAFFGQGTRLTVV.

For this clone: This sample includes further DNA sequences coding for the same CDR3. V is TRBV5-1 and J is TRBJ1-6, with 7 bases aligning to TRBD1. CDR1 and CDR2 (germline): SGHRS, YFSETQ. The V segment lost 0 bases and the J segment 6 bases; nucleotides outside the gene matches: 9. The length of the CDR3 is 17 residues. CDR3 sequence reads: CASSLVPTGRGNSPLHF. The CDR3 DNA sequence: TGCGCCAGCAGCTTGGTCCCGACAGGGAGAGGTAATTCACCCCTCCACTTT.

The J gene is TRBJ2-1, the V gene TRBV10-1, with 14 bases matching TRBD2. The CDR3 has 16 residues. Germline trimming cut 5 bases from V and 5 bases from J; bases unmatched to any gene: 5. The germline V gene encodes CDR1 WNHNN and CDR2 SYGVQD (reference sequence). CDR3 region: CASSRGLAGVDNEQFF. In DNA, the CDR3 is TGCGCCAGCAGTAGGGGACTAGCGGGGGTAGACAATGAGCAGTTCTTC.

A single count supports this clone. The genes are TRBV7-8 and TRBJ1-5; 7 bases are a match to TRBD1. The CDR3 sequence is 15 residues long. V shed 1 base and J 9 bases; nucleotides not matched to a gene: 9. Germline V gene data show CDR1 as SGHVS and CDR2 as FQNEAQ. The CDR3 DNA sequence: TGTGCCAGCAGCTTAGAGGGGACAGACTATGGGCCCCAGCATTTT. Its translation: CASSLEGTDYGPQHF.

J is TRBJ2-1 and V is TRBV4-1, with 7 positions matching TRBD2. The CDR3 sequence is 13 residues long. Germline loops: CDR1 MGHRA, CDR2 YSYEKL. Trimming cost V 4 bases and J 8 bases; bases outside gene matches: 5. The CDR3 spells CASSRGLVDEQFF. The CDR3 nucleotides read TGCGCCAGCAGCCGAGGACTAGTTGATGAGCAGTTCTTC.

CDR3 DNA: TGTGCCAGCAGCTTAGCGCCTCCCCGGGTAGCGGGTTACTACGAGCAGTACTTC. It codes for CASSLAPPRVAGYYEQYF. J is TRBJ2-7 and V is TRBV7-8, with 7 nucleotides matching TRBD2. The CDR3 is made up of 18 amino acids. Germline V lookup: CDR1 SGHVS, CDR2 FQNEAQ. After removal of 0 bases from V and 3 bases from J, the junction contained 14 bases not matched to a gene.

Here the CDR3 reads CASSLKSGGTEAFF. The CDR3 DNA is TGTGCCAGCAGTTTAAAGTCAGGGGGGACTGAAGCTTTCTTT. The chain employs TRBV27 and TRBJ1-1, with 7 positions matching TRBD1. Germline CDR1 reads MNHEY; CDR2 reads SMNVEV (reference sequence). The CDR3 runs to 14 residues. V shed 2 bases and J 5 bases; nucleotides not matched to a gene: 5.

This clone was seen a single time. The chain couples TRBV30 to TRBJ2-4; 12 positions match TRBD2. The J segment lost 6 bases and the V segment lost 3 bases, leaving 6 bases of the junction unmatched. The germline CDR1 and CDR2 sequences are GTSNPN and SVGIG (reference sequence). This CDR3 has 15 residues. CDR3: CAWSAALAGGNIQYF. The CDR3 DNA reads as TGTGCCTGGAGCGCCGCACTAGCGGGGGGAAACATTCAGTACTTC.

The count of this clone is one. CDR3 amino acids: CAWSEDSSGNTIYF. CDR3 coding DNA: TGTGCCTGGAGCGAAGACAGTTCTGGAAACACCATATATTTT. The chain recombines TRBV30 with TRBJ1-3, with a possible D match to TRBD1 (5 bases). Germline V lookup: CDR1 GTSNPN, CDR2 SVGIG (reference sequence). The CDR3 runs to 14 residues. Trimming stripped 3 bases from V and 1 base from J, with 10 bases between.

CDR3 sequence: CAISIPGQGARSDTQYF. For the CDR3, the DNA is TGTGCCATCAGTATTCCGGGACAGGGGGCGCGGTCAGATACGCAGTATTTT. The genes are TRBV10-3 and TRBJ2-3; 12 bases fit TRBD1. The CDR3 sequence is 17 residues long. Losses at the gene ends were 5 bases for V and 4 bases for J; bases not matched to a gene: 10. CDR1 and CDR2 (germline): ENHRY, SYGVKD.

This clone turned up a few times. The J gene is TRBJ1-4, the V gene TRBV28; weak D call: TRBD1 (5 bases). This CDR3 is built from 16 residues. Germline V gene data show CDR1 as MDHEN and CDR2 as SYDVKM. V gave up 7 bases and J gave up 7 bases, with 22 bases separating them. In DNA, the CDR3 is TGTGCCAGCAAGGTGGGAGGGGTCCCTGCGGTTGAAAAACTGTTTTTT. Its translation is CASKVGGVPAVEKLFF.

This clone has just a few counts. The chain recombines TRBV12-1 with TRBJ2-1; the table's TRBD2 call for D was not verified on the DNA. TRBV12-1 is a pseudogene locus. The CDR3 loop spans 18 amino acids. This chain's CDR3 is CASSFVAELLFSYNEQFF. The CDR3 bases are TGTGCCAGCAGCTTTGTCGCGGAGCTTCTCTTTAGTTACAATGAGCAGTTCTTC.

This chain uses TRBV11-2 with TRBJ1-4, with no clear D. V lost 5 bases and J 5 bases, leaving 15 bases between the germline ends. Germline V gene lookup returns CDR1 SGHAT and CDR2 FQNNGV. The CDR3 runs 15 residues. Here the CDR3 DNA reads TGTGCCAGCAGCCCCCGTCGGTCACCCAATGAAAAACTGTTTTTT. As protein: CASSPRRSPNEKLFF.

V gene TRBV6-5 combines with J gene TRBJ2-7; 8 bases align to TRBD1. This CDR3 is 15 amino acids long. Germline assignment: CDR1 MNHEY and CDR2 SVGAGI. V lost 0 bases and J lost 3; bases outside the gene matches: 4. CDR3 DNA: TGTGCCAGCAGTTACTCGATCACAGGGGGCTACGAGCAGTACTTC. Translated: CASSYSITGGYEQYF.

This clone has a handful of counts. The chain uses TRBV18 and TRBJ1-5; TRBD1 matches 8 bases. V was pared by 3 bases and J by 6 bases, with 4 bases of the junction left unmatched. The CDR3 runs to 14 residues. Per germline, CDR1 KGHSH and CDR2 LQKENI. In DNA, the CDR3 is TGTGCCAGCTCACCCATACAGGGGGGTCAGCCCCAGCATTTT. Amino acid sequence: CASSPIQGGQPQHF.

This chain joins TRBV19 and TRBJ2-3; perhaps TRBD1 as D (6 bases). V was trimmed by 3 bases and J by 2 bases, leaving 15 bases between them. The CDR3 contains 16 residues. The germline CDR1 and CDR2 sequences are LNHDA and SQIVND (reference sequence). The CDR3 sequence is CASSISWGPDTDTQYF. The CDR3 nucleotides read TGTGCCAGTAGTATTTCATGGGGGCCCGACACAGATACGCAGTATTTT.

This clone was seen only a few times. Germline and junction disagree at one end, which may indicate a read error. This chain joins TRBV6-5 and TRBJ1-2, with D possibly TRBD1 on 5 matching bases. The germline V gene encodes CDR1 MNHEY and CDR2 SVGAGI. The CDR3 contains 14 residues. CDR3 protein: CASSSPGRDYGYPF. For the CDR3, the DNA is TGTGCCAGCAGTTCCCCGGGGAGGGACTATGGCTACCCCTTC.

The chain is built from TRBV2 and TRBJ1-1; D unclear. Trimming shortened V by 7 bases and J by 5 bases, and 11 bases separated the two germline ends. The V gene's germline CDR1 is SNHLY and CDR2 FYNNEI. The CDR3 has 12 residues. The CDR3 sequence is CASTRGRTEAFF. The DNA for the CDR3 is TGTGCCAGCACTCGCGGGAGGACTGAAGCTTTCTTT.

V usage is TRBV5-1 and J usage is TRBJ1-2, with 8 positions matching TRBD1. CDR1 is SGHRS and CDR2 is YFSETQ in the germline V gene. The CDR3 runs 14 residues. The J segment lost 3 bases and the V segment lost 2 bases, leaving 3 bases of the junction unmatched. The CDR3 spells CASSFSQGDYGYTF. CDR3 DNA: TGCGCCAGCAGCTTCTCACAGGGGGACTATGGCTACACCTTC.

The chain has TRBV5-1 and TRBJ2-7; 11 nucleotides match TRBD2. The CDR3 has 17 residues. V was clipped by 4 bases and J by 1 base; unmatched bases: 10. Germline V gives CDR1 SGHRS, CDR2 YFSETQ. This CDR3 reads CASSLASGTSGSYEQYF. CDR3 bases: TGCGCCAGCAGCCTAGCGTCCGGGACTAGCGGTTCCTACGAGCAGTACTTC.

The chain links TRBV19 to TRBJ2-3; 8 bases are shared with TRBD1. In germline, CDR1 is LNHDA, CDR2 SQIVND (reference sequence). The CDR3 covers 15 residues. Losses at the gene ends were 4 bases for V and 1 base for J; bases not matched to a gene: 4. CDR3 amino acids: CASSNGQGGTDTQYF. CDR3 bases: TGTGCCAGTAGTAATGGACAGGGCGGCACAGATACGCAGTATTTT.